This T cell receptor beta chain is from a study of radiation and T cells in renal cell carcinoma. Study findings and constraints: From baseline, blood top tumor clonotypes peaked at 2 weeks post-radiation.

Repertoires were generated with immunoSEQ multiplex PCR, while TCRdb's copy carries only in-frame clones and drops some. This table has about 49,000 clones, about 83% appearing once. Points on this clone: As yet, its antigen is unknown.

The time point is: baseline pretreatment blood. Treatment indicated: 15 Gy SBRT to primary tumor, nephrectomy 4 weeks later. CDR3 length: 14 amino acids. CDR1 is SSHAT and CDR2 is FNYEAQ in the germline V gene (reference sequence). V lost 6 bases to trimming and J lost 7 bases; unmatched junction nucleotides: 6. This TCR derives from a woman between 65 and 79 years old with renal cell carcinoma. This sequence joins TRBV7-7 and TRBJ2-6, with 7 bases that match TRBD2. The sample consisted of blood, taken from a patient whose treatment included radiotherapy and nephrectomy. The CDR3 spells CASSPGEGANVLTF. CDR3 DNA sequence: TGTGCCAGCAGTCCCGGGGAGGGCGCCAACGTCCTGACTTTC.